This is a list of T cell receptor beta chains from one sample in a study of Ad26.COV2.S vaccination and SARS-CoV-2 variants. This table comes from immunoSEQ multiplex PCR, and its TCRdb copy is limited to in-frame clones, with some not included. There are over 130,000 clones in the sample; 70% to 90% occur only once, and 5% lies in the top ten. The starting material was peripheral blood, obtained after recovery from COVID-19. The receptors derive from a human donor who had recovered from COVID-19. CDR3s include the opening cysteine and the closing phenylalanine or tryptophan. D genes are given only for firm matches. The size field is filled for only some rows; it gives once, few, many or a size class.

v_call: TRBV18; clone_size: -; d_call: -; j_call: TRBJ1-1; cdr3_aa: CASSPQGYTEAFF; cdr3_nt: TGTGCCAGCTCGCCTCAGGGGTACACTGAAGCTTTCTTT
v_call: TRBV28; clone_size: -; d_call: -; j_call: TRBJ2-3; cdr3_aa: CASSLRPDTQYF; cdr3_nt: TGTGCCAGCAGTTTACGTCCCGATACGCAGTATTTT
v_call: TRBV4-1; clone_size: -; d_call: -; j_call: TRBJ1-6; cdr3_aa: CASSQTGNSPLHF; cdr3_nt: TGCGCCAGCAGCCAAACTGGTAATTCACCCCTCCACTTT
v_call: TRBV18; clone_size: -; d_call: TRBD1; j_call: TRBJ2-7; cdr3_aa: CASSNPGQYYEQYF; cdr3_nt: TGTGCCAGCTCTAATCCGGGACAGTACTACGAGCAGTACTTC
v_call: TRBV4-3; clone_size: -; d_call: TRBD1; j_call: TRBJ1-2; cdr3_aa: CASSQGTVSNYGYTF; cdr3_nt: TGCGCCAGCAGCCAGGGGACAGTCTCTAACTATGGCTACACCTTC
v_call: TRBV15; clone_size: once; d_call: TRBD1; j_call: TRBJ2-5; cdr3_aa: CATSSRTGEETQYF; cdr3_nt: TGTGCCACCAGCAGTCGGACAGGGGAAGAGACCCAGTACTTC
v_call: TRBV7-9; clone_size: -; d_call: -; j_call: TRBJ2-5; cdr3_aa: CASSWGGEGTTPQETQYF; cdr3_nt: TGTGCCAGCAGCTGGGGGGGGGAAGGGACAACCCCCCAAGAGACCCAGTACTTC
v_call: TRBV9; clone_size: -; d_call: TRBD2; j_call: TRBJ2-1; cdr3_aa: CASSVGGTSGSTYNEQFF; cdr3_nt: TGTGCCAGCAGCGTAGGCGGGACTAGCGGGTCTACCTACAATGAGCAGTTCTTC
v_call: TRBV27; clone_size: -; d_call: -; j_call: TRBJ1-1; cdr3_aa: CASSFEAPNTEAFF; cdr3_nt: TGTGCCAGCAGTTTCGAGGCCCCGAACACTGAAGCTTTCTTT
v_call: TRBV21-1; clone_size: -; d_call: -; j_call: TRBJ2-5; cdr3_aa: CASSKGGAYQETQYF; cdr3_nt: TGTGCCAGCAGCAAAGGGGGAGCGTACCAAGAGACCCAGTACTTC
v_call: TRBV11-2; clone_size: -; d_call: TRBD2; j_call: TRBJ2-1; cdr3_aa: CASSRSGVSYNEQFF; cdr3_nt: TGTGCCAGCAGTAGAAGCGGGGTCTCCTACAATGAGCAGTTCTTC
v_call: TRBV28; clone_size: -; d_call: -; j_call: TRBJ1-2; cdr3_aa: CASNSGTQVGGYTF; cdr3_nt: TGTGCCAGCAATTCCGGGACACAAGTAGGTGGCTACACCTTC
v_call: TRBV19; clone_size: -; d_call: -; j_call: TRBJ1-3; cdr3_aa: CASSPTTGFGNTIYF; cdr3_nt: TGTGCCAGTAGCCCCACTACAGGGTTTGGAAACACCATATATTTT
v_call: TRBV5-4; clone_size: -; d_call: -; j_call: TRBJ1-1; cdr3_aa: CASSLDRIANTEAFF; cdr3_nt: TGTGCCAGCAGCTTGGATAGGATAGCGAACACTGAAGCTTTCTTT
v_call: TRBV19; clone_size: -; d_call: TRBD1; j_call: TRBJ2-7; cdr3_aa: CASSTPTGTAYEQYF; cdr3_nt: TGTGCCAGTAGTACCCCTACAGGGACAGCCTACGAGCAGTACTTC
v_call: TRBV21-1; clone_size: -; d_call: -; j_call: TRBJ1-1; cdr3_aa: CASKTRTEAFF; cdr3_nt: TGTGCCAGTAAAACGCGCACTGAAGCTTTCTTT